This note documents a single T cell receptor (beta chain) sequence. The participants were between roughly 18 and 89 years old and came from fewer than 25 US areas. This specimen comes from a study of blood T cell repertoires in COVID-19. Germline CDR1 is SEHNR and CDR2 is FQNEAQ (reference sequence). V lost 10 bases, J lost 0 bases, and 8 bases stayed unmatched. The length of the CDR3 is 14 residues. TCRdb's copy holds only in-frame clones and misses some; the assay was immunoSEQ multiplex PCR. The data hold 200,000 to 250,000 clones, with over 75% observed a single time. The sequencing input was PBMCs or T cells enriched from blood (not recorded which). This receptor was obtained from a man aged 40-49 years who had recovered from COVID-19. The chain couples TRBV7-9 to TRBJ2-7, with 8 bases identical to TRBD1. The CDR3 sequence is CATIRTGSSYEQYF. DNA of the CDR3: TGTGCCACCATAAGGACAGGGTCCTCCTACGAGCAGTACTTC.